This TCR beta chain was identified in a study of T cell clonotyping in hematopoietic cell transplantation. Notes on the study in general: Higher Inverse Simpson Index values in graft donor and pretransplant recipient predicted broader posttransplant TCR diversity.

Time point given: recipient sample about 28 days before transplant, after cytoreduction. Profiled with immunoSEQ multiplex PCR; TCRdb holds only in-frame clones, not every one. The sample holds approximately 80,000 clones, 95% to 97% seen once. A note on this clone: As yet, its antigen is unknown.

The receptor was isolated from a woman in her 50s with acute myeloid leukemia. Some clones in this sample may be carry-over from other donors' samples. The source material was peripheral blood mononuclear cells, sampled before stem cell transplant.

CDR3 coding DNA: TGTGCCAGCAGTTTTAGGGCTAGCGGGAGACCCTACAATGAGCAGTTCTTC. This sequence encodes CASSFRASGRPYNEQFF. This chain uses TRBV27 with TRBJ2-1; 10 bases line up with TRBD2. The CDR3 is 17 amino acids. Trimming cost V 3 bases and J 2 bases; bases outside gene matches: 7. Germline values: CDR1 MNHEY, CDR2 SMNVEV (reference sequence).